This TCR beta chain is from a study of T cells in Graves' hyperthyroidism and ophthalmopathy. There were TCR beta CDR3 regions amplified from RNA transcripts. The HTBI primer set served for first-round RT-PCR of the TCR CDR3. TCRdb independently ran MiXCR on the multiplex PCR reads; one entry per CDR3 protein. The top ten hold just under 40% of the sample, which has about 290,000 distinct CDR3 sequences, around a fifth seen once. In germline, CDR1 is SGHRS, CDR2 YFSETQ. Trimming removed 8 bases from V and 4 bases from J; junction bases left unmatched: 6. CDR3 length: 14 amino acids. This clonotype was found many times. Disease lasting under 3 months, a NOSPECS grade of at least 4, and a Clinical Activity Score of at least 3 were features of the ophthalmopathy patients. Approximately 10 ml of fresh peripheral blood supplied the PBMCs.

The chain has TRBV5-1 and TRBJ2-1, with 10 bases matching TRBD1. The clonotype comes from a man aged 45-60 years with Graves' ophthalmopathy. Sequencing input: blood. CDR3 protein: CASSGTGDYNEQFF. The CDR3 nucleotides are TGCGCCAGTTCCGGGACAGGGGATTACAATGAGCAGTTCTTC.